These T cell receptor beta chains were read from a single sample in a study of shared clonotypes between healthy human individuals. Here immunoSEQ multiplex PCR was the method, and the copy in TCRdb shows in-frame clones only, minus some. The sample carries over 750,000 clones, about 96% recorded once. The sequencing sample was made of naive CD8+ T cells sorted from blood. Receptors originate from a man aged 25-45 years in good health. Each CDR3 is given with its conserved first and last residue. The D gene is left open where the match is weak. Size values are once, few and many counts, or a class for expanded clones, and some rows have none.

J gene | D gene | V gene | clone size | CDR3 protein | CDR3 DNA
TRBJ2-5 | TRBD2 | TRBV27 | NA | CASSRVGGLETQYF | TGTGCCAGCAGTCGCGTGGGAGGGTTAGAGACCCAGTACTTC
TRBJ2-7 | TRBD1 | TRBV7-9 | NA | CASSPAGTGASGQYF | TGTGCCAGCAGCCCGGCCGGGACAGGAGCTTCCGGGCAGTACTTC
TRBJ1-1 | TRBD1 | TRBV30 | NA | CAWSTGQFEAFF | TGTGCCTGGAGCACGGGACAGTTTGAAGCTTTCTTT
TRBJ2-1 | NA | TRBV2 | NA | CASSEALKVNEQFF | TGTGCCAGCAGTGAAGCGCTAAAGGTAAATGAGCAGTTCTTC
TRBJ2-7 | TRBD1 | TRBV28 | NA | CASRQGSSYEQYF | TGTGCCAGTAGACAGGGAAGCTCCTACGAGCAGTACTTC
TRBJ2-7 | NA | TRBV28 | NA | CASSLYDYEQYF | TGTGCCAGCAGTTTGTACGATTACGAGCAGTACTTC
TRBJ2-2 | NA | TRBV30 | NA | CAHGHGGGSGELFF | TGTGCCCATGGACATGGAGGAGGGTCCGGGGAGCTGTTTTTT
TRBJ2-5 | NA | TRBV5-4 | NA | CASSPEGTGETQYF | TGTGCCAGCAGCCCCGAGGGGACGGGTGAGACCCAGTACTTC
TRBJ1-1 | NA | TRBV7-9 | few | CASSLAWGANTEAFF | TGTGCCAGCAGCTTAGCATGGGGGGCGAACACTGAAGCTTTCTTT
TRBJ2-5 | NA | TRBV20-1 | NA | CSATLSGTQYF | TGCAGTGCGACTCTCTCTGGGACCCAGTACTTC
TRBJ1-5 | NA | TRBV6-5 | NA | CASSSHLYQPQHF | TGTGCCAGCAGTTCGCACCTTTATCAGCCCCAGCATTTT
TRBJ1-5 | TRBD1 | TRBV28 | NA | CASIELGTAQPQHF | TGTGCCAGCATCGAGTTAGGGACAGCTCAGCCCCAGCATTTT
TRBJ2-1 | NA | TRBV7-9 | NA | CASSPSLSAYNEQFF | TGTGCCAGCAGCCCGAGCCTCTCAGCCTACAATGAGCAGTTCTTC
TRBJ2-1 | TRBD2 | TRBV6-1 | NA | CASSSNLQRGPEQFF | TGTGCCAGCAGTTCTAACCTACAGCGGGGTCCTGAGCAGTTCTTC
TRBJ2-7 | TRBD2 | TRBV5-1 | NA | CASSSSSGRAYEQYF | TGCGCCAGCAGCTCCTCTAGCGGGAGAGCCTACGAGCAGTACTTC
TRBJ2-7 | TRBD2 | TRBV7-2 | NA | CASSLWSSGDYEQYF | TGTGCCAGCAGCTTATGGTCTAGCGGGGACTACGAGCAGTACTTC
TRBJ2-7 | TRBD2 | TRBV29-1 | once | CSVKAGLGEQYF | TGCAGCGTAAAAGCGGGATTGGGCGAGCAGTACTTC
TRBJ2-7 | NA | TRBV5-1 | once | CASSLGRNSYEQYF | TGCGCCAGCAGCTTGGGGCGCAACAGCTACGAGCAGTACTTC
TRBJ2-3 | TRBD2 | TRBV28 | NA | CASSSLRLLAGGMDTQYF | TGTGCCAGCAGTTCCCTTCGACTTTTAGCGGGAGGTATGGATACGCAGTATTTT
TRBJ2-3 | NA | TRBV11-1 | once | CASSTAGDTQYF | TGTGCCAGCAGCACTGCAGGAGATACGCAGTATTTT
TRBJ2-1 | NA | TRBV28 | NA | CASSLGYNEQFF | TGTGCCAGCAGTTTAGGCTACAATGAGCAGTTCTTC
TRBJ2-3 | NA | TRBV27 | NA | CASSFARNTDTQYF | TGTGCCAGCAGTTTTGCACGAAACACAGATACGCAGTATTTT
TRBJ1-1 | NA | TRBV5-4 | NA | CASSLVGSTEAFF | TGTGCCAGCAGCTTGGTGGGGTCAACTGAAGCTTTCTTT
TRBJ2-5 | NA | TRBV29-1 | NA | CSVVKGWADGTQYF | TGCAGCGTTGTTAAGGGCTGGGCCGACGGGACCCAGTACTTC
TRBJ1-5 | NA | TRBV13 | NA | CASSFGGDQPQHF | TGTGCCAGCAGCTTTGGTGGGGATCAGCCCCAGCATTTT
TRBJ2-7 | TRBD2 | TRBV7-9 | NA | CASSLRLAGSYEQYF | TGTGCCAGCAGCTTAAGACTAGCGGGATCCTACGAGCAGTACTTC
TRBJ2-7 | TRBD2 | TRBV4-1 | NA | CASSPGTSGEQYF | TGCGCCAGCAGCCCCGGGACTAGCGGCGAGCAGTACTTC
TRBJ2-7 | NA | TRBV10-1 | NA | CASSESGTWDEQYF | TGCGCCAGCAGTGAGAGTGGAACTTGGGACGAGCAGTACTTC
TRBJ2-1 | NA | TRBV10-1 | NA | CASSDYDSYNEQFF | TGCGCCAGCAGTGACTACGACTCCTACAATGAGCAGTTCTTC
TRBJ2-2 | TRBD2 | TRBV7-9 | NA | CASSPPLAGVGTGELFF | TGTGCCAGCAGCCCTCCACTAGCGGGAGTTGGTACCGGGGAGCTGTTTTTT
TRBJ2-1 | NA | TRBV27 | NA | CASSRRGYNEQFF | TGTGCCAGCAGTCGACGGGGCTACAATGAGCAGTTCTTC
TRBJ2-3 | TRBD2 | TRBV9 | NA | CASSVREGPGDTQYF | TGTGCCAGCAGCGTACGGGAGGGCCCCGGCGATACGCAGTATTTT
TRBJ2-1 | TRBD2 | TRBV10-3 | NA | CAISELTSGTYNEQFF | TGTGCCATCAGTGAGTTAACTAGCGGAACCTACAATGAGCAGTTCTTC
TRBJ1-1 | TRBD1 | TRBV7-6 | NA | CASTDRGVTEAFF | TGTGCCAGCACCGACAGGGGTGTCACTGAAGCTTTCTTT